The entry that follows covers one TCR beta chain sequence. Its antigen remains unidentified. Amplification of TCR beta CDR3 regions used RNA as the template. First-round RT-PCR with HTBI primers amplified the TCR CDR3 region. TCRdb called the multiplex PCR reads again in MiXCR, with one record for every CDR3 protein. The repertoire consists of fewer than 300,000 distinct CDR3 sequences, with 25% to 30% occurring once and the leading ten covering more than 25%. This record belongs to a study of T cells in Graves' hyperthyroidism and ophthalmopathy. Notes on the study in general: Most thyroid clonotypes that were expanded above 0.001 also turned up in blood. Ophthalmopathy was told apart from stable hyperthyroidism by a 13 V-J model.

This CDR3 is 13 amino acids long. Trimming cost V 0 bases and J 8 bases, with 10 bases left between them. Germline CDR1 is MNHEY and CDR2 is SMNVEV (reference sequence). The specimen sequenced was blood. The origin of this receptor is a man aged 35-49 years with Graves' hyperthyroidism that later progressed to Graves' ophthalmopathy. The rearrangement uses TRBV27 and TRBJ1-2, with TRBD1 as a possible D gene (6 bases). In DNA, the CDR3 is TGTGCCAGCAGTTTATCGGGGGGCGGGGGCTACACCTTC. This encodes CASSLSGGGGYTF.